This T cell receptor beta chain was captured in a study of CD8 T cells in ankylosing spondylitis. Study-level points and caveats: Disease-linked clones proved CD8+ and comparatively uncommon in peripheral blood. Among TCR beta sequences, a motif of about 8 highly homologous variants appeared characteristic of ankylosing spondylitis blood.

Preparation of TCR beta libraries was done by quantitative 5'-RACE with molecular barcodes. Each CDR3 protein is one row after TCRdb ran MiXCR on the 5' RACE reads. The data hold 150,000 to 200,000 distinct CDR3 sequences, with approximately 18% observed a single time. This clonotype showed up many times. The target antigen is unknown. Sequenced: blood, either unsorted or a sorted T cell fraction (not recorded which). The origin of this receptor is a male donor aged 5-30 years with ankylosing spondylitis or in good health (not recorded which).

CDR3 in DNA: TGTGCCAGCAGCTCCTTGGCCGGAGGGCTTGGGGAAGGGGCCACCGGGGAGCTGTTTTTT. It translates to CASSSLAGGLGEGATGELFF. The genes are TRBV6-1 and TRBJ2-2; D may be TRBD2 (6 bases). The CDR3 length is 20 residues. Deletions cut 6 bases from V and 4 bases from J, with 30 bases between. From germline, CDR1 is MNHNS and CDR2 SASEGT.